This TCR beta chain emerged from a study of blood T cell repertoires in COVID-19. Study-wide background: The study drew acute and convalescent COVID-19 samples from the United States, Italy and Spain. T cells, B-cell-depleted T cells, or PBMCs supplied cDNA or gDNA.

TCRdb's table, derived via immunoSEQ multiplex PCR, lists solely in-frame clones and lacks some. The table has 90,000 to 120,000 clones, roughly nine tenths seen once; the top ten hold around 32%. This clone is a singleton in its sample. This TCR derives from a woman at least 80 years old with acute or convalescent COVID-19. Sequencing was performed on peripheral blood.

The CDR3 nucleotides are TGTGCCAGCAGCCAAGGGGTGCCTAGCGGGGGTGTCGGGGAGCTGTTTTTT. Translating it yields CASSQGVPSGGVGELFF. The chain recombines TRBV3-1 (or the pseudogene TRBV3-2) with TRBJ2-2; 10 positions match TRBD2. This CDR3 comprises 17 residues. Looked up from germline, CDR1 is LGHDT and CDR2 is YNNKEL (reference sequence). V lost 1 base and J lost 7; bases outside the gene matches: 9.